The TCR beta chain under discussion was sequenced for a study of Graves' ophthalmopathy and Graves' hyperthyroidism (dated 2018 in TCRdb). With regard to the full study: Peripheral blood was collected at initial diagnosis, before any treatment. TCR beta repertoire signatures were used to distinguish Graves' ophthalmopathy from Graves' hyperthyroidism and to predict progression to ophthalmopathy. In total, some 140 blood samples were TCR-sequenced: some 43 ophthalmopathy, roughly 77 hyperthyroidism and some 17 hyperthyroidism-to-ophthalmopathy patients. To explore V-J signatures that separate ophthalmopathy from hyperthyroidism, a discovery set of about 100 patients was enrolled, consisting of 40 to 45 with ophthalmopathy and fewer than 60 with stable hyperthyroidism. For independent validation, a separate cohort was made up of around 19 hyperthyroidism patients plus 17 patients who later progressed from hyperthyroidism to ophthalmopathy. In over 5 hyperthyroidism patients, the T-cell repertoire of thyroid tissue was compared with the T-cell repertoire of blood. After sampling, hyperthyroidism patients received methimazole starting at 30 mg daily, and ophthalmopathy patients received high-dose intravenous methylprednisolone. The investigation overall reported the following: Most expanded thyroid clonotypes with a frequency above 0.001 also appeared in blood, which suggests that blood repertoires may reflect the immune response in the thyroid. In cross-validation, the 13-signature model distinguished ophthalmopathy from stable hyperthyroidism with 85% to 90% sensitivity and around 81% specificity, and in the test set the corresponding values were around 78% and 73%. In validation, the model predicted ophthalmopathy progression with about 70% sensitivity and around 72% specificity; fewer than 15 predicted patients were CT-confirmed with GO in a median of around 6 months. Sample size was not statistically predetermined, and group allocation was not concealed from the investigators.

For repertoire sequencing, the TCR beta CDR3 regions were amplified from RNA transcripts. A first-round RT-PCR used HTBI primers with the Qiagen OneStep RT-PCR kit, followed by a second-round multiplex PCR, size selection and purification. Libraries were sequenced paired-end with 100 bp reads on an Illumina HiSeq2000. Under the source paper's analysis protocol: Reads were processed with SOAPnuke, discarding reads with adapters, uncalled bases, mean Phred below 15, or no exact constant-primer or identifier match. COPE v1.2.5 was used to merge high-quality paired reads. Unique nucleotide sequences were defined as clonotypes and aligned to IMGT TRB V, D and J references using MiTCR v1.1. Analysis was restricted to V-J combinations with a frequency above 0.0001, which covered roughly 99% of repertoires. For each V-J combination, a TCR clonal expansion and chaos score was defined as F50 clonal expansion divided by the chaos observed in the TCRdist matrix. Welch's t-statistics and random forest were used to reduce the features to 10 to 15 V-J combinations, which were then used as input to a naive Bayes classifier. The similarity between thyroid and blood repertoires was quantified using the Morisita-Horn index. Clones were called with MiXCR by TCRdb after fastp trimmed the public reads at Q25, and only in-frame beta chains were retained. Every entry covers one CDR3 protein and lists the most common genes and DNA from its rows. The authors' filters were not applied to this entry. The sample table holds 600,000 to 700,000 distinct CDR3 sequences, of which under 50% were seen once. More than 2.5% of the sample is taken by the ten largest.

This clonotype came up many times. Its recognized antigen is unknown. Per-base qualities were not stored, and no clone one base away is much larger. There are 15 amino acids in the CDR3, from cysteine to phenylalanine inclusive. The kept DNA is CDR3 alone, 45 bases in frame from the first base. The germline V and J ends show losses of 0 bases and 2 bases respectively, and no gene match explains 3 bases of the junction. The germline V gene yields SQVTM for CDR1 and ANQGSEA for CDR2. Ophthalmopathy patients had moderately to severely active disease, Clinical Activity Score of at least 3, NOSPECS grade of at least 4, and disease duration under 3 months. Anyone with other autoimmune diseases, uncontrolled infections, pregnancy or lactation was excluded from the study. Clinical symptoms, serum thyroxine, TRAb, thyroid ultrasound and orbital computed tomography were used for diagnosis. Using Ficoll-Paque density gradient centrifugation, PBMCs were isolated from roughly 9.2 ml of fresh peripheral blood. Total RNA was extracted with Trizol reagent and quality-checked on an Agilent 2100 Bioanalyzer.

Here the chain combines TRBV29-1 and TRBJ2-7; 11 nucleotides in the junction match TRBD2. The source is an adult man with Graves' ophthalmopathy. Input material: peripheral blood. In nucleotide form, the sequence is TGCAGCGTTGAAGAAGGTAGCGGGGGGGCCTACGAGCAGTACTTC. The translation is CSVEEGSGGAYEQYF.